Listed here is a single T cell receptor (beta chain). Its antigen remains unidentified. The data originate from a study of response to subunit inactivated influenza vaccine. With 5 bases removed from V and 0 bases from J, the gap between germline ends came to 7 bases. The length of the CDR3 is 12 residues. In germline, CDR1 is GTSNPN, CDR2 SVGIG (reference sequence). In TCRdb, the RT-PCR reads were re-called with MiXCR into one record per CDR3 protein. In the table there are around 750,000 distinct CDR3 sequences, around 20% of which are singletons. Study conclusions and caveats: Only a handful of new T cells, the authors suggested, are recruited with each seasonal influenza vaccination.

The input for sequencing was PBMCs from blood, taken 4 to 6 days after vaccination. The clonotype comes from a man over 45 who received an inactivated influenza vaccine. The genes are TRBV30 and TRBJ1-1; D is unclear. The CDR3 nucleotides are TGTGCCTGGGGTCATATGAACACTGAAGCTTTCTTT. This sequence encodes CAWGHMNTEAFF.